The 5 T cell receptor beta chains reported below all come from one sample, sequenced in a study of blood T cell repertoires in COVID-19. The table came from immunoSEQ multiplex PCR; TCRdb's copy has only in-frame clones and leaves some out. The sample has approximately 50,000 clones, about 92% seen once. The material sequenced was peripheral blood. The receptors stem from a man aged 45-65 years with active COVID-19.

The chain couples TRBV27 to TRBJ2-7; 8 bases are shared with TRBD1. The CDR3 is 15 residues long. CDR1 MNHEY and CDR2 SMNVEV come from the germline V gene (reference sequence). V was pared by 3 bases and J by 2 bases, with 6 bases of the junction left unmatched. CDR3 protein: CASSFLPGGPYEQYF. As DNA, the CDR3 is TGTGCCAGCAGTTTCCTCCCAGGGGGCCCCTACGAGCAGTACTTC.

The chain couples TRBV5-4 to TRBJ2-2; D perhaps matches TRBD2 (5 bases). The CDR3 sequence is 13 residues long. V lost 3 bases and J lost 7, with 10 bases in between. CDR1 and CDR2 from the germline V gene are SGHNT and YYREEE (reference sequence). The CDR3 reads CASSSWTDGELFF. The CDR3 nucleotides are TGTGCCAGCAGCTCATGGACTGACGGGGAGCTGTTTTTT.

This chain uses TRBV5-4 with TRBJ1-4; 7 bases align to TRBD1. This CDR3 has 14 residues. Germline V gives CDR1 SGHNT, CDR2 YYREEE (reference sequence). V shed 4 bases and J 8 bases; nucleotides not matched to a gene: 8. The CDR3 region is CASSQGTADEKLFF. The DNA of the CDR3 is TGTGCCAGCAGCCAGGGGACAGCGGACGAAAAACTGTTTTTT.

This chain connects TRBV2 to TRBJ1-1; possibly TRBD1 for D (5 bases). With 8 bases removed from V and 0 bases from J, the gap between germline ends came to 16 bases. This CDR3 has 15 amino acids. The germline V gene has CDR1 SNHLY and CDR2 FYNNEI. The CDR3 region is CASYLWGGVNTEAFF. The CDR3 DNA reads as TGTGCCAGCTATCTTTGGGGGGGGGTGAACACTGAAGCTTTCTTT. Complete variable domain (other parts from reference TRBV2 and TRBJ1-1): EPEVTQTPSHQVTQMGQEVILRCVPISNHLYFYWYRQILGQKVEFLVSFYNNEISEKSEIFDDQFSVERPDGSNFTLKIRSTKLEDSAMYFCASYLWGGVNTEAFFGQGTRLTVV.

The chain couples TRBV15 to TRBJ2-3; unclear D gene. Trimming shortened V by 4 bases and J by 2 bases, and 10 bases separated the two germline ends. Germline CDR1 LNHNV, CDR2 YYDKDF (reference sequence). The CDR3 runs to 14 residues. The CDR3 nucleotides read TGTGCCACCAGCAACCCTCCTAACACAGATACGCAGTATTTT. The encoded protein is CATSNPPNTDTQYF.